These 31 T cell receptor beta chains came from one sample sequenced in a study of blood T cell repertoires in COVID-19. Generated by immunoSEQ multiplex PCR, the TCRdb table keeps only in-frame clones and is missing some. The sample comprises fewer than 350,000 clones, 80% to 95% of which are singletons, and 6.5% to 8% rests with the top ten. The specimen sequenced was peripheral blood. These receptors all stem from a woman between 25 and 40 years old with COVID-19, enrolled during active disease.

With regard to this clone: At one end the junction does not follow the germline gene, possibly because of a read error. V usage is TRBV28 and J usage is TRBJ1-1; maybe TRBD1 (6 bases). CDR3 length: 14 residues. The germline V gene encodes CDR1 MDHEN and CDR2 SYDVKM. CDR3 DNA: TGTGCCAGCAGCATCTCTCCGGGAGGGGGAGGACAGCCGTTC. It codes for CASSISPGGGGQPF. Combining the CDR3 with reference TRBV28 and TRBJ1-1 gives the whole variable domain DVKVTQSSRYLVKRTGEKVFLECVQDMDHENMFWYRQDPGLGLRLIYFSYDVKMKEKGDIPEGYSVSREKKERFSLILESASTNQTSMYLCASSISPGGGGQPFGQGTRLTVV.

The rearrangement joins TRBV28 to TRBJ2-3; possibly TRBD2 for D (5 bases). There are 14 residues in the CDR3. Between the trimmed V and J ends, which lost 1 base and 5 bases, there was a span of 10 bases. Germline V gene data show CDR1 as MDHEN and CDR2 as SYDVKM. CDR3 loop: CASSLFPGRDTQYF. The CDR3, as DNA: TGTGCCAGCAGTTTATTCCCGGGGAGAGATACGCAGTATTTT.

The chain couples TRBV19 to TRBJ1-5; tentatively, D is TRBD1 (5 bases). The ends were cut back, 4 bases at V and 11 bases at J, with 21 bases in the middle. This CDR3 is 15 amino acids long. Germline V gene data show CDR1 as LNHDA and CDR2 as SQIVND (reference sequence). The CDR3 loop reads CASSTGRVFGGAQHF. CDR3 DNA: TGTGCCAGTAGTACGGGCAGGGTTTTCGGTGGGGCCCAGCATTTT.

CDR3 sequence: CASSPDRGRMETQYF. CDR3 sequence (DNA): TGTGCCAGCAGCCCGGACAGGGGGCGGATGGAGACCCAGTACTTC. This rearrangement joins TRBV5-4 to TRBJ2-5, with 11 bases lining up with TRBD1. Germline CDR1 is SGHNT and CDR2 is YYREEE (reference sequence). The trim removed 4 bases at V and 5 bases at J, leaving 7 bases unmatched. This CDR3 spans 15 amino acids.

The V gene is TRBV7-2, the J gene TRBJ1-1; no definite D call. Germline V CDR1 and CDR2: SGHTA, FQGNSA. The CDR3 sequence is 14 residues long. V was cut by 9 bases and J by 5 bases, with 19 bases left in between. The CDR3 spells CASQRGSAGTEAFF. As DNA, the CDR3 is TGTGCCAGTCAGCGGGGTTCCGCGGGAACTGAAGCTTTCTTT.

V usage is TRBV7-2 and J usage is TRBJ2-7, with D unclear. CDR1 is SGHTA and CDR2 is FQGNSA in the germline V gene. V was shortened by 1 base and J by 2 bases, with 15 bases between the two germline ends. The CDR3 covers 16 residues. The CDR3 coding sequence is TGTGCCAGCAGCTTAGGGTCCGGCCGTACTACCTACGAGCAGTACTTC. As protein: CASSLGSGRTTYEQYF.

The V call is TRBV6-6, the J call TRBJ1-1; perhaps TRBD1 as D (6 bases). Trimming shortened V by 2 bases and J by 1 base, and 8 bases separated the two germline ends. Germline assignment: CDR1 MNHNY and CDR2 SVGAGI (reference sequence). This CDR3 comprises 14 residues. The CDR3 is CASSYRTENTEAFF. The CDR3 bases are TGTGCCAGCAGTTACAGGACAGAGAACACTGAAGCTTTCTTT.

The rearrangement joins TRBV3-1 (or the pseudogene TRBV3-2) to TRBJ2-1; D not resolved. The CDR3 consists of 16 residues. The germline V gene has CDR1 LGHDT and CDR2 YNNKEL (reference sequence). V shed 0 bases and J shed 0 bases, with 9 bases lying between them. The CDR3 spells CASSQDWSASYNEQFF. In nucleotides, the CDR3 is TGTGCCAGCAGCCAAGATTGGAGCGCCTCCTACAATGAGCAGTTCTTC.

This sequence joins TRBV6-5 and TRBJ2-7, with a tentative D call TRBD1 (5 bases). With 5 bases removed from V and 0 bases from J, the gap between germline ends came to 11 bases. CDR3 length equals 14 residues. CDR1 and CDR2 (germline): MNHEY, SVGAGI. DNA for the CDR3: TGTGCCAGCAGTAGTACAGGTGCCTCCTACGAGCAGTACTTC. Its translation: CASSSTGASYEQYF.

On this clone itself: Other nucleotide sequences in the sample specify the same CDR3. The rearrangement links TRBV18 to TRBJ2-7, with 7 bases identical to TRBD1. Trimming took 3 bases from V and 2 from J; bases not matched to a gene: 4. CDR3 length: 14 amino acids. Germline lookup yields CDR1 KGHSH and CDR2 LQKENI. The CDR3 region is CASSPGQTTYEQYF. The CDR3 nucleotides are TGTGCCAGCTCACCGGGACAGACTACCTACGAGCAGTACTTC.

The chain is built from TRBV5-1 and TRBJ2-7; 7 bases map to TRBD1. This CDR3 contains 12 residues. Trimming took 4 bases from V and 5 from J; bases not matched to a gene: 3. Germline CDR1 and CDR2: SGHRS and YFSETQ. The CDR3 DNA reads as TGCGCCAGCAGCGCGGACAGGCACGAGCAGTACTTC. Protein: CASSADRHEQYF.

Here the CDR3 reads CASSLNRNTGELFF. In DNA form, the CDR3 reads TGTGCCAGCAGCCTTAACAGGAACACCGGGGAGCTGTTTTTT. The V and J genes are TRBV14 and TRBJ2-2; D gene uncertain. Germline loops: CDR1 SGHDN, CDR2 FVKESK. The V gene lost 4 bases and the J gene lost 1 base, with 7 bases spanning the gap. The CDR3 is 14 residues long.

V and J are TRBV2 and TRBJ2-3; D gene unclear. V was pared by 5 bases and J by 7 bases, with 13 bases between. Germline V gene data show CDR1 as SNHLY and CDR2 as FYNNEI. CDR3 length: 13 amino acids. The CDR3 reads CASSPRLINTQYF. Here the CDR3 DNA reads TGTGCCAGCAGTCCTCGACTGATAAATACGCAGTATTTT.

The genes are TRBV6-2 or TRBV6-3 and TRBJ1-5; 7 bases align to TRBD1. V was clipped by 1 base and J by 2 bases; unmatched bases: 5. Per germline, CDR1 MNHEY and CDR2 SVGEGT. The CDR3 runs 16 residues. The CDR3 DNA reads TGTGCCAGCAGTTACTTCGACAGGGATCGCAATCAGCCCCAGCATTTT. This sequence encodes CASSYFDRDRNQPQHF.

This chain links TRBV5-1 with TRBJ2-7; TRBD1 is a possible D gene (6 bases). V was clipped by 7 bases and J by 2 bases, with 16 bases between them. The V gene's germline CDR1 is SGHRS and CDR2 YFSETQ. The CDR3 spans 14 residues. The CDR3 here is CASALGTSPYEQYF. The CDR3 DNA follows: TGCGCCAGCGCCCTCGGGACATCCCCCTACGAGCAGTACTTC.

This clone occurred a few times. This chain connects TRBV27 to TRBJ2-5, with 11 positions matching TRBD2. The CDR3 has 16 amino acids. Germline assignment: CDR1 MNHEY and CDR2 SMNVEV (reference sequence). Trimming cost V 4 bases and J 2 bases; bases outside gene matches: 6. The CDR3 sequence: CASSSGTSGLQETQYF. CDR3 nucleotides: TGTGCCAGCAGTTCCGGGACTAGCGGCCTGCAAGAGACCCAGTACTTC.

This chain joins TRBV3-1 (or the pseudogene TRBV3-2) and TRBJ1-1; possibly TRBD1 for D (5 bases). The CDR3 extends over 13 amino acids. Trimming left V 1 base short and J 11 bases short, with 14 bases between. In germline, CDR1 is LGHDT, CDR2 YNNKEL (reference sequence). The CDR3: CASSQAVSRGAFF. The CDR3 DNA is TGTGCCAGCAGCCAAGCTGTCAGCCGGGGGGCTTTCTTT.

This chain connects TRBV10-2 to TRBJ2-7; 7 nucleotides match TRBD2. This CDR3 region has 18 residues. The J segment lost 3 bases and the V segment lost 2 bases, leaving 16 bases of the junction unmatched. Germline loops: CDR1 WSHSY, CDR2 SAAADI. The CDR3 reads CASSEPGEGVLRDYEQYF. As DNA, the CDR3 is TGCGCCAGCAGTGAGCCGGGGGAGGGAGTACTACGAGACTACGAGCAGTACTTC.

The chain recombines TRBV7-9 with TRBJ1-5; 8 bases agree with TRBD1. The germline gives CDR1 SEHNR, CDR2 FQNEAQ (reference sequence). CDR3 length: 15 residues. V lost 4 bases and J lost 7; bases outside the gene matches: 9. Written as DNA, the CDR3 is TGTGCCAGCAGCTCCGACTCAGGGGGCTTCCAGCCCCAGCATTTT. Its translation is CASSSDSGGFQPQHF.

The J gene is TRBJ1-4, the V gene TRBV27; no firm D call. This CDR3 contains 15 residues. V was clipped by 5 bases and J by 6 bases, with 16 bases between them. Per germline, CDR1 MNHEY and CDR2 SMNVEV (reference sequence). CDR3 residues: CASSHRHDRYEKLFF. CDR3 nucleotide sequence: TGTGCCAGCAGTCACCGACACGACCGGTATGAAAAACTGTTTTTT.

This rearrangement joins TRBV19 to TRBJ1-2; TRBD1 agrees at 7 bases. Looked up from germline, CDR1 is LNHDA and CDR2 is SQIVND (reference sequence). Trimming removed 4 bases from V and 2 bases from J; junction bases left unmatched: 4. The CDR3 is 14 residues long. This CDR3 reads CASSTDRVNYGYTF. The CDR3 nucleotides are TGTGCCAGTAGTACAGACAGGGTCAACTATGGCTACACCTTC.

The chain links TRBV19 to TRBJ1-5; D ambiguous. Trimming cost V 3 bases and J 11 bases, with 20 bases left between them. The CDR3 length is 15 residues. Germline loops: CDR1 LNHDA, CDR2 SQIVND (reference sequence). The CDR3 sequence: CASSIVGGPGGTQHF. CDR3 nucleotides: TGTGCCAGTAGTATTGTCGGAGGGCCCGGCGGGACCCAGCATTTT.

The chain recombines TRBV18 with TRBJ1-3, with a weak D call TRBD1 (6 bases). The CDR3 sequence is 16 residues long. V was trimmed by 4 bases and J by 6 bases, leaving 19 bases between them. Germline assignment: CDR1 KGHSH and CDR2 LQKENI. The CDR3 coding sequence is TGTGCCAGCTCACATCAACAGGGTCCTCCCGAAAACACCATATATTTT. It encodes CASSHQQGPPENTIYF.

A few counts support this clone. The V and J genes are TRBV7-2 and TRBJ2-3; 13 bases align to TRBD2. V lost 5 bases, J lost 5 bases, and 7 bases stayed unmatched. The CDR3 totals 16 residues. CDR1 is SGHTA, CDR2 FQGNSA, per germline. In nucleotides, the CDR3 is TGTGCCAGCAGCGTGAGACTAGCGGGAGGAGGAGATACGCAGTATTTT. This sequence encodes CASSVRLAGGGDTQYF.

The J gene is TRBJ2-2, the V gene TRBV11-2, with unresolved D. Per germline, CDR1 SGHAT and CDR2 FQNNGV. This CDR3 has 11 residues. V lost 4 bases, J lost 9 bases, and 6 bases lay in between. CDR3 protein: CASSSGWELFF. CDR3 nucleotides: TGTGCCAGCAGCTCCGGGTGGGAGCTGTTTTTT.

The chain carries TRBV4-1 and TRBJ1-4; possibly TRBD1 for D (6 bases). CDR1 and CDR2 from the germline V gene are MGHRA and YSYEKL. The CDR3 sequence is 13 residues long. Trimming pared 1 base from V and 10 bases from J, leaving 10 bases between. The CDR3 DNA is TGCGCCAGCAGCCAAGGTCAGGGGCTAAAACTGTTTTTT. This translates into CASSQGQGLKLFF.

The chain employs TRBV3-1 (or the pseudogene TRBV3-2) and TRBJ1-1; D is undetermined. Germline CDR1 and CDR2: LGHDT and YNNKEL (reference sequence). This CDR3 spans 14 amino acids. Between the trimmed V and J ends, which lost 0 bases and 0 bases, there was a span of 5 bases. The CDR3 loop reads CASSQERVNTEAFF. For the CDR3, the DNA is TGTGCCAGCAGCCAAGAACGAGTGAACACTGAAGCTTTCTTT.

The chain couples TRBV3-1 (or the pseudogene TRBV3-2) to TRBJ2-7, with TRBD2 as a possible D gene (5 bases). V lost 4 bases and J lost 3, with 13 bases in between. This CDR3 spans 14 amino acids. Germline lookup yields CDR1 LGHDT and CDR2 YNNKEL (reference sequence). The CDR3 here is CASSPQSGFYEQYF. CDR3 coding DNA: TGTGCCAGCAGCCCCCAGAGCGGCTTCTACGAGCAGTACTTC.

The V and J genes are TRBV9 and TRBJ1-2; D might be TRBD1 (6 bases). Germline V gene data show CDR1 as SGDLS and CDR2 as YYNGEE. V lost 0 bases and J 0 bases, leaving 12 bases between the germline ends. The CDR3 has 16 amino acids. CDR3 in amino acids: CASSVAGGRANYGYTF. CDR3 nucleotides: TGTGCCAGCAGCGTAGCGGGGGGCCGAGCTAACTATGGCTACACCTTC.

J is TRBJ2-2 and V is TRBV30; D might be TRBD1 (5 bases). Germline V gives CDR1 GTSNPN, CDR2 SVGIG (reference sequence). Trimming stripped 1 base from V and 5 bases from J, with 14 bases between. This CDR3 is built from 15 residues. Here the CDR3 reads CAWSGHWGDTGELFF. CDR3 bases: TGTGCCTGGAGTGGTCATTGGGGCGATACCGGGGAGCTGTTTTTT. Looking up the rest from reference TRBV30 and TRBJ2-2 gives the full variable domain: SQTIHQWPATLVQPVGSPLSLECTVEGTSNPNLYWYRQAAGRGLQLLFYSVGIGQISSEVPQNLSASRPQDRQFILSSKKLLLSDSGFYLCAWSGHWGDTGELFFGEGSRLTVL.

With respect to this clone: One end of the junction does not line up with germline, which may come from a read error. The J gene is TRBJ2-2, the V gene TRBV3-1 (or the pseudogene TRBV3-2), with D possibly TRBD1 on 6 matching bases. CDR1 is LGHDT, CDR2 YNNKEL, per germline (reference sequence). This CDR3 has 16 amino acids. CDR3 sequence: CASSQDPQGKHRGAVF. CDR3 coding DNA: TGTGCCAGCAGCCAAGATCCCCAGGGGAAACACCGGGGAGCTGTTTTT.